These T cell receptor beta chains were read from a single sample in a study of cytomegalovirus exposure and HLA in healthy donors. TCRdb's copy holds only in-frame clones and misses some; the assay was immunoSEQ multiplex PCR. This table holds 100,000 to 120,000 clones, 90% to 96% found once. The sequencing sample was made of PBMCs. The receptors originated from a young woman in good health and CMV-seronegative. Both conserved end residues are part of each CDR3. D genes are given only for firm matches. For some rows the clone size is stated as once, few or many, or as a class when expanded; others skip it.

cdr3_aa: CASSLLTGQYYSPLHF
cdr3_nt: TGCGCCAGCAGCCTTCTGACGGGACAATATTATTCACCCCTCCACTTT
v_call: TRBV5-1
d_call: NA
clone_size: few
j_call: TRBJ1-6

cdr3_aa: CASSPGGGRETQYF
cdr3_nt: TGTGCCAGCAGCCCGGGAGGGGGCAGAGAGACCCAGTACTTC
v_call: TRBV5-6
d_call: NA
clone_size: NA
j_call: TRBJ2-5

cdr3_aa: CASSQGSTEAFF
cdr3_nt: TGCGCCAGCAGCCAAGGTAGCACTGAAGCTTTCTTT
v_call: TRBV4-3
d_call: NA
clone_size: NA
j_call: TRBJ1-1

cdr3_aa: CAWTGMTSGLNTGELFF
cdr3_nt: TGTGCCTGGACCGGAATGACTAGCGGGTTGAACACCGGGGAGCTGTTTTTT
v_call: TRBV30
d_call: TRBD2
clone_size: NA
j_call: TRBJ2-2

cdr3_aa: CASILGSNQETQYF
cdr3_nt: TGTGCCAGCATCCTGGGGAGTAATCAAGAGACCCAGTACTTC
v_call: TRBV7-8
d_call: NA
clone_size: NA
j_call: TRBJ2-5

cdr3_aa: CASSFSFGAGGDTQYF
cdr3_nt: TGTGCCAGCAGCTTTTCATTCGGCGCGGGGGGAGATACGCAGTATTTT
v_call: TRBV7-2
d_call: TRBD2
clone_size: NA
j_call: TRBJ2-3

cdr3_aa: CATTKTKSEAFF
cdr3_nt: TGTGCCACCACCAAGACAAAAAGTGAAGCTTTCTTT
v_call: TRBV15
d_call: NA
clone_size: NA
j_call: TRBJ1-1

cdr3_aa: CASSQDWSTEAFF
cdr3_nt: TGCGCCAGCAGCCAAGATTGGAGTACTGAAGCTTTCTTT
v_call: TRBV4-3
d_call: NA
clone_size: NA
j_call: TRBJ1-1

cdr3_aa: CASSQQGINYGYTF
cdr3_nt: TGTGCCAGCAGCCAACAGGGGATTAACTATGGCTACACCTTC
v_call: TRBV6-5
d_call: TRBD1
clone_size: NA
j_call: TRBJ1-2

cdr3_aa: CATSRVPWRDQESLRETQYF
cdr3_nt: TGTGCCACCAGCAGAGTACCTTGGCGGGACCAAGAATCTCTTCGTGAGACCCAGTACTTC
v_call: TRBV15
d_call: NA
clone_size: NA
j_call: TRBJ2-5

cdr3_aa: CASSSTGTGFSYEQYF
cdr3_nt: TGTGCCAGCAGTTCTACCGGGACAGGGTTCTCCTACGAGCAGTACTTC
v_call: TRBV5-4
d_call: TRBD1
clone_size: NA
j_call: TRBJ2-7

cdr3_aa: CASSITGRNTEAFF
cdr3_nt: TGTGCCAGCAGCATTACAGGGCGAAACACTGAAGCTTTCTTT
v_call: TRBV7-9
d_call: NA
clone_size: once
j_call: TRBJ1-1

cdr3_aa: CASSHRGGNEKLFF
cdr3_nt: TGTGCCAGCAGTCACAGGGGCGGTAATGAAAAACTGTTTTTT
v_call: TRBV6-5
d_call: TRBD1
clone_size: NA
j_call: TRBJ1-4

cdr3_aa: CASRASGGETQYF
cdr3_nt: TGTGCCAGCAGGGCCTCCGGCGGGGAGACCCAGTACTTC
v_call: TRBV25-1
d_call: NA
clone_size: NA
j_call: TRBJ2-5

cdr3_aa: CASSKSPGTGGNEQYF
cdr3_nt: TGTGCCAGCAGCAAATCCCCCGGGACAGGGGGCAACGAGCAGTACTTC
v_call: TRBV27
d_call: TRBD1
clone_size: NA
j_call: TRBJ2-7

cdr3_aa: CASSVERDTYEQYF
cdr3_nt: TGTGCCAGCAGTGTCGAGAGAGACACCTACGAGCAGTACTTC
v_call: TRBV2
d_call: NA
clone_size: NA
j_call: TRBJ2-7

cdr3_aa: CASSQADRVLAKNIQYF
cdr3_nt: TGCGCCAGCAGCCAAGCGGACAGGGTTTTAGCCAAAAACATTCAGTACTTC
v_call: TRBV4-1
d_call: TRBD1
clone_size: NA
j_call: TRBJ2-4

cdr3_aa: CATSRDTRFEAFF
cdr3_nt: TGTGCCACCAGCAGAGATACCAGGTTTGAAGCTTTCTTT
v_call: TRBV15
d_call: NA
clone_size: NA
j_call: TRBJ1-1

cdr3_aa: CASSHSLDRVGETQYF
cdr3_nt: TGCGCCAGCAGCCACAGTTTAGACAGGGTCGGAGAGACCCAGTACTTC
v_call: TRBV4-1
d_call: TRBD1
clone_size: NA
j_call: TRBJ2-5

cdr3_aa: CASSSGTAPPETQYF
cdr3_nt: TGTGCCAGCAGTTCCGGGACAGCTCCACCAGAGACCCAGTACTTC
v_call: TRBV7-2
d_call: TRBD1
clone_size: NA
j_call: TRBJ2-5

cdr3_aa: CASSFMDRGWQETQYF
cdr3_nt: TGTGCCAGCAGCTTCATGGACAGGGGTTGGCAAGAGACCCAGTACTTC
v_call: TRBV5-4
d_call: TRBD1
clone_size: NA
j_call: TRBJ2-5

cdr3_aa: CAWSPLPGGREQYF
cdr3_nt: TGTGCCTGGAGTCCCCTTCCGGGGGGCCGCGAGCAGTACTTC
v_call: TRBV30
d_call: NA
clone_size: once
j_call: TRBJ2-7

cdr3_aa: CASSYLAGAGGTQYF
cdr3_nt: TGTGCCAGCAGTTACCTAGCGGGGGCGGGGGGTACGCAGTATTTT
v_call: TRBV6-5
d_call: TRBD2
clone_size: NA
j_call: TRBJ2-3

cdr3_aa: CAIRRHVLNTGELFF
cdr3_nt: TGTGCCATCAGGAGACATGTTCTGAACACCGGGGAGCTGTTTTTT
v_call: TRBV10-3
d_call: NA
clone_size: NA
j_call: TRBJ2-2